This TCR beta chain was observed in a study of OX40 agonist ivuxolimab in advanced cancers. Study at large: About 42% of patients had received prior checkpoint inhibitor therapy. Partial responses were recorded for three patients, including one with hepatocellular carcinoma and two with cutaneous melanoma. Study-wide results and caveats: Low normalized T-cell clonal expansion also characterized some of the nonresponders.

With regard to this clone: The antigen is unknown.

Sequencing used immunoSEQ multiplex PCR; TCRdb keeps in-frame clones, though not all of them. The data show tens of thousands of clones, 89% seen once. The CDR3 loop spans 15 amino acids. Trimming left V 0 bases short and J 3 bases short, with 9 bases between. CDR1 and CDR2 from the germline V gene are SGHVS and FNYEAQ. Enrollment shut out patients with autoimmune disease history or systemic immunosuppression. J is TRBJ2-1 and V is TRBV7-6; D not resolved. The starting material was CD4+ or CD8+ T cells sorted from blood, obtained in a trial of the OX40 agonist ivuxolimab. The clonotype comes from an adult with an advanced solid tumor such as melanoma, head and neck, liver or kidney cancer. The CDR3 reads CASSLAQTHYNEQFF. The DNA of the CDR3 is TGTGCCAGCAGCTTAGCCCAGACACACTACAATGAGCAGTTCTTC.